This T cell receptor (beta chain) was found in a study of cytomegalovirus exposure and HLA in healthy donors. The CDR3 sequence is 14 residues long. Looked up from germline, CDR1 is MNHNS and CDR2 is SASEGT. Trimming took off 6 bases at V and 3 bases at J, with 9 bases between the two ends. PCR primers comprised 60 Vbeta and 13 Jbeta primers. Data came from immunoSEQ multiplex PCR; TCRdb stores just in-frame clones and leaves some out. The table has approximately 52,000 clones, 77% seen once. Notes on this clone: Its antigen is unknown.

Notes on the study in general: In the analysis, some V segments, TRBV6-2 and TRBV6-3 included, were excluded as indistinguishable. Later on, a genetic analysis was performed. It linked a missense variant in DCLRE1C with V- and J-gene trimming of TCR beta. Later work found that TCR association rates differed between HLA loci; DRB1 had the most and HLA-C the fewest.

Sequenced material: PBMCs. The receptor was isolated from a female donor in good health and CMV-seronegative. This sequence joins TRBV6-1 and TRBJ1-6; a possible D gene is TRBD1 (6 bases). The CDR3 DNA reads TGTGCCAGCAGCTGGGACAACTATAATTCACCCCTCCACTTT. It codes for CASSWDNYNSPLHF.